The clone carrying this T cell receptor (beta chain) was found a few times. As yet, its antigen is unknown. This sample stems from a study of response to subunit inactivated influenza vaccine. The study's findings and limits: It was suggested by the authors that few new T cells are recruited by each seasonal influenza vaccination.

With V trimmed by 1 base and J by 3 bases, 4 bases remained unmatched. The CDR3 consists of 14 residues. Per germline, CDR1 DFQATT and CDR2 SNEGSKA (reference sequence). TCRdb ran MiXCR on the RT-PCR reads and lists one entry per CDR3 protein. The repertoire holds approximately 700,000 distinct CDR3 sequences, with about 15% as singletons. This TCR came from a man in his forties or fifties who received an inactivated influenza vaccine. The sequencing here drew on PBMCs from blood, taken about 12 days after vaccination. The chain employs TRBV20-1 and TRBJ2-7; 9 bases are shared with TRBD2. The CDR3 reads CSARVPAGGYEQYF. In DNA, the CDR3 is TGCAGTGCTAGAGTGCCAGCGGGAGGCTACGAGCAGTACTTC.